Detailed here is one T cell receptor beta chain. This sample is drawn from a study of OX40 agonist ivuxolimab in advanced cancers. Turning to the study itself: The eligibility criteria allowed prior anti-PD-1, anti-PD-L1 or anti-CTLA-4 therapy, and roughly 39% had some.

Clones were sequenced by immunoSEQ multiplex PCR, and TCRdb holds only the in-frame ones, with some missing. The table has some 20,000 clones, approximately 72% seen once. The germline V gene has CDR1 MDHEN and CDR2 SYDVKM. The CDR3 spans 15 residues. Trimming took 5 bases from V and 6 from J; bases not matched to a gene: 10. The sequenced sample was CD4+ or CD8+ T cells sorted from blood, obtained in a trial of the OX40 agonist ivuxolimab. The V call is TRBV28, the J call TRBJ1-5; 7 bases line up with TRBD1. The receptor was isolated from an adult with an advanced solid tumor such as melanoma, head and neck, liver or kidney cancer. The CDR3, as DNA: TGTGCCAGCAGTCTCATTACAACAGGGGCTCAGCCCCAGCATTTT. It is translated as CASSLITTGAQPQHF.